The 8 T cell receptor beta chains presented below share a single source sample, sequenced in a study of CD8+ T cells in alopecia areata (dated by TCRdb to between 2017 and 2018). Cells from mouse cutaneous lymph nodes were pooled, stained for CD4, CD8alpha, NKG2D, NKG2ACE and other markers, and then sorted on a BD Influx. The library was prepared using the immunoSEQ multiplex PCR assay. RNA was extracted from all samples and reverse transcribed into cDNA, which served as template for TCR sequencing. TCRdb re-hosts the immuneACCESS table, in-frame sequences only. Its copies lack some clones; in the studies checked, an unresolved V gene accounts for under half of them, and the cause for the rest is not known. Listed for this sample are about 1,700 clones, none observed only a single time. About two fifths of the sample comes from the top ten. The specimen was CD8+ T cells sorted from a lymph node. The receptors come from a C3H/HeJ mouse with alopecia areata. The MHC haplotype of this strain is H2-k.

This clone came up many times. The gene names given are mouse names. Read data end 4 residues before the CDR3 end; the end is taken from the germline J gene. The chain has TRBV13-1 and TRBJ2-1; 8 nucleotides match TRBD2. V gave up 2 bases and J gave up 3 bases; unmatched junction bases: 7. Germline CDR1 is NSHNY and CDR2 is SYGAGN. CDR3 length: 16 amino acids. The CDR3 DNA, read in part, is TGTGCCAGCAGTGAAGGCTGGGGGGTCCTCTATGCT. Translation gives CASSEGWGVLYA. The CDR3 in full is CASSEGWGVLYAEQFF.

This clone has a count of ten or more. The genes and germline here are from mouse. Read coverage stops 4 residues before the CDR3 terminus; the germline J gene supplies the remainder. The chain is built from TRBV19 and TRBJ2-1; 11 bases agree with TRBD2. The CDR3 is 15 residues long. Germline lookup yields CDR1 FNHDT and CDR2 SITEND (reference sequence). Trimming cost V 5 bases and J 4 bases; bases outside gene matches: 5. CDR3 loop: CASSTGGALYAEQFF. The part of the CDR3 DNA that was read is TGTGCCAGCAGCACTGGGGGGGCGCTATATGCT.

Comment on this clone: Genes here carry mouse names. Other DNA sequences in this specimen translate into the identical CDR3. This chain's CDR3 is CASSRDSANSDYTF. The part of the CDR3 DNA that was read is TGTGCCAGCAGTAGGGACAGTGCAAACTCC. The gene calls are TRBV19 and TRBJ1-2; the match to TRBD1 covers 7 bases. Read coverage stops 4 residues before the CDR3 terminus; the germline J gene supplies the remainder. After removal of 3 bases from V and 0 bases from J, the junction contained 2 bases not matched to a gene. The length of the CDR3 is 14 residues. Germline V gene sequence: CDR1 FNHDT, CDR2 SITEND (reference sequence).

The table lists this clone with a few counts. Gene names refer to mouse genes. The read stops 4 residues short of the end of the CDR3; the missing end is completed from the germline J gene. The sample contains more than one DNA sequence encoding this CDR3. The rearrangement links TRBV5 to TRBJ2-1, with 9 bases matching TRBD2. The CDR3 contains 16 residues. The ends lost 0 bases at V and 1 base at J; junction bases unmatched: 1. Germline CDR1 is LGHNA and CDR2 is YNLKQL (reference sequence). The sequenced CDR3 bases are TGTGCCAGCAGCCAAGACTGGGGGGGGAACTATGCT. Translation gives CASSQDWGGNYA. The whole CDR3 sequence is CASSQDWGGNYAEQFF.

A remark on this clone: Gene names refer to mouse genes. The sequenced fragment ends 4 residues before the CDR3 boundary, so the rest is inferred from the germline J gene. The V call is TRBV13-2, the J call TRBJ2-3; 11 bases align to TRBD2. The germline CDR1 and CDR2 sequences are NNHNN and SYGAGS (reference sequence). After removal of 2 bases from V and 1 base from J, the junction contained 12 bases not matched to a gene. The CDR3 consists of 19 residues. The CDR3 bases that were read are TGTGCCAGCGGTGACCGGGACTGGGGGATTGGGACGGGTGCAGAA. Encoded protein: CASGDRDWGIGTGAE. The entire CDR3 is CASGDRDWGIGTGAETLYF.

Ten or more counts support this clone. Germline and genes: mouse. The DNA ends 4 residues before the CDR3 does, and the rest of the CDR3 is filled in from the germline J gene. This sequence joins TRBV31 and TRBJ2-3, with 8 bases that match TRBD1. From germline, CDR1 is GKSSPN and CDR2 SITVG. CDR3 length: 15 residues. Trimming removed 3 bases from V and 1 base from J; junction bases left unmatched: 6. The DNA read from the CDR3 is TGTGCCTGGAGCTTTTGGGGACAGGGTGCAGAA. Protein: CAWSFWGQGAE. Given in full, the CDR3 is CAWSFWGQGAETLYF. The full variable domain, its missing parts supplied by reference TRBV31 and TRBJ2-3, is AQTIHQWPVAEIKAVGSPLSLGCTIKGKSSPNLYWYWQATGGTLQQLFYSITVGQVESVVQLNLSASRPKDDQFILSTEKLLLSHSGFYLCAWSFWGQGAETLYFGSGTRLTVL.

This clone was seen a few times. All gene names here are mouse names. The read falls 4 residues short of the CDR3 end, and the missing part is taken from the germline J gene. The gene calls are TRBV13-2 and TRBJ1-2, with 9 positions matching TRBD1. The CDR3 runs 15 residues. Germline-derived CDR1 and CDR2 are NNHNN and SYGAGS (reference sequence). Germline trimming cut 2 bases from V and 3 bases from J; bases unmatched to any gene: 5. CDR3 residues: CASGEPGQGDSDYTF. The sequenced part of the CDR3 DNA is TGTGCCAGCGGTGAGCCGGGACAGGGAGACTCC.

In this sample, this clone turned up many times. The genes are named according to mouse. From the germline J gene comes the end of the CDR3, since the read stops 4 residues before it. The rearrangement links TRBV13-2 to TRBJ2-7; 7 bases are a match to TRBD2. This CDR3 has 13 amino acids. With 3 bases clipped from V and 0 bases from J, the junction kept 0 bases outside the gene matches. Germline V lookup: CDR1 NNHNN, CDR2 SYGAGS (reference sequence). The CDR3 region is CASGGGGSYEQYF. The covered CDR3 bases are TGTGCCAGCGGTGGGGGGGGCTCCTAT.